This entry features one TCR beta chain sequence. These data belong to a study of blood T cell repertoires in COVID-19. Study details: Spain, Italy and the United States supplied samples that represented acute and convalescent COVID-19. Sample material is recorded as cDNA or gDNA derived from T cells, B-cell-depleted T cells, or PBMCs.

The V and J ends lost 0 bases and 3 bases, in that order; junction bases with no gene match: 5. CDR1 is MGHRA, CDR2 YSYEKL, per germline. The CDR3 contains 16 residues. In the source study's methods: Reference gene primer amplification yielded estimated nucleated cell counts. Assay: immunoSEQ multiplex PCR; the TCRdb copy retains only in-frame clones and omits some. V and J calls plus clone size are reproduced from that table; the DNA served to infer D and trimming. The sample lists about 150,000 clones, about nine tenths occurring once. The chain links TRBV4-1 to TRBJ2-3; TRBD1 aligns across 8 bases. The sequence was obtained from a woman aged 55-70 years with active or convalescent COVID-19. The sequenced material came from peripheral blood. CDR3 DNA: TGCGCCAGCAGCCAAGATAGCAGGGGGCGGACAGATACGCAGTATTTT. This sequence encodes CASSQDSRGRTDTQYF.